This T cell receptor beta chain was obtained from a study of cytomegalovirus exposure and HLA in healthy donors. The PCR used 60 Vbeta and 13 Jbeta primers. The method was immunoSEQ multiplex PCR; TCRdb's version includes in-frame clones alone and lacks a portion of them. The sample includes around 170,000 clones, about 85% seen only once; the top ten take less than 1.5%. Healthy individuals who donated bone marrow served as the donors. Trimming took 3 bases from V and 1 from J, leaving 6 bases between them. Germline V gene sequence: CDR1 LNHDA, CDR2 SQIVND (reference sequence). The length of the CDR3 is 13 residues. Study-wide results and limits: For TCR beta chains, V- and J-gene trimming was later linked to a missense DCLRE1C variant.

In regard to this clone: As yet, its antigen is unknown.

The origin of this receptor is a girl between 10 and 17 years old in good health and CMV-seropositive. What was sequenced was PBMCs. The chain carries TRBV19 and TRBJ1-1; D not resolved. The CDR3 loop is CASSIGQNTEAFF. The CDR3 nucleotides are TGTGCCAGTAGTATTGGCCAGAACACTGAAGCTTTCTTT. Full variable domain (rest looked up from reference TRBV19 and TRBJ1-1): DGGITQSPKYLFRKEGQNVTLSCEQNLNHDAMYWYRQDPGQGLRLIYYSQIVNDFQKGDIAEGYSVSREKKESFPLTVTSAQKNPTAFYLCASSIGQNTEAFFGQGTRLTVV.